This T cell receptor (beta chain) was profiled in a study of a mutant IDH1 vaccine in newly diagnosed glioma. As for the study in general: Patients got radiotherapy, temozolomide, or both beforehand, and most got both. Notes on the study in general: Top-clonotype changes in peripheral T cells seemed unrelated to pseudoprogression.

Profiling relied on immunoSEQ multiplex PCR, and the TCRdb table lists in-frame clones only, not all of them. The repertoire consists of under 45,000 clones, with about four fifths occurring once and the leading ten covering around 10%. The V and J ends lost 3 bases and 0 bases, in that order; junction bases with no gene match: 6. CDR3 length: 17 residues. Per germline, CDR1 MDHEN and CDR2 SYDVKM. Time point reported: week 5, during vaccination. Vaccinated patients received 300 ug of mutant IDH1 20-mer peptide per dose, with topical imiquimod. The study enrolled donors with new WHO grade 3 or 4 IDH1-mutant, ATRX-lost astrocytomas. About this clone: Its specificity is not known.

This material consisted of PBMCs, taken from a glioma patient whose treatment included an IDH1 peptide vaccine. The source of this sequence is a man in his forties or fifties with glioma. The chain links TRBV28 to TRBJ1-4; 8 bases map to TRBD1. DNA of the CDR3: TGTGCCAGCAGTTTGCCAGGGGGCATTGCAACTAATGAAAAACTGTTTTTT. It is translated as CASSLPGGIATNEKLFF.